These 3 T cell receptor beta chains were sequenced from one sample in a study of cytomegalovirus exposure and HLA in healthy donors. 60 Vbeta and 13 Jbeta primers were used in PCR. Measured with immunoSEQ multiplex PCR; TCRdb has only the in-frame clones, and not every one. Of around 220,000 clones listed, 60% to 80% were seen once; the top ten hold around 1.8%. What was sequenced was PBMCs. These receptors were obtained from a young man in good health and CMV-seronegative.

The V and J genes are TRBV9 and TRBJ2-5; TRBD2 might be the D (6 bases). The DNA end favors TRBJ2-7, so the J call may be wrong. The V gene's germline CDR1 is SGDLS and CDR2 YYNGEE. There are 12 residues in the CDR3. DNA of the CDR3: TGTGCCAGCAGCGTACAAGCGGGCGAGCAGTACTTC. Amino acid sequence: CASSVQAGEQYF.

The chain recombines TRBV2 with TRBJ2-5; 7 bases fit TRBD1. V lost 3 bases and J lost 4; bases outside the gene matches: 5. Germline values: CDR1 SNHLY, CDR2 FYNNEI. The CDR3 has 14 amino acids. CDR3 sequence: CASSDLGGVETQYF. CDR3 nucleotide sequence: TGTGCCAGCAGTGATTTAGGGGGCGTAGAGACCCAGTACTTC. Using reference TRBV2 and TRBJ2-5 for the parts outside the CDR3, the full variable domain is EPEVTQTPSHQVTQMGQEVILRCVPISNHLYFYWYRQILGQKVEFLVSFYNNEISEKSEIFDDQFSVERPDGSNFTLKIRSTKLEDSAMYFCASSDLGGVETQYFGPGTRLLVL.

The V gene is TRBV7-9, the J gene TRBJ1-1, with 9 positions matching TRBD1. The CDR3 contains 15 residues. CDR1 is SEHNR, CDR2 FQNEAQ, per germline (reference sequence). J lost 9 bases, V lost 0 bases, and 8 bases had no gene match. The CDR3 DNA sequence: TGTGCCAGCAGCTTAGCGGGACAGGGTCAAATTCAAGCTTTCTTT. This gives the protein CASSLAGQGQIQAFF.